Listed here are 3 T cell receptor beta chains from one sample, sequenced in a study of human T cells and chemical hapten exposure. Sample time point: pre-sensitization, week 0. Sample treatment: therapeutic diphenylcyclopropenone sensitization with weekly scalp DPC. TCRdb passed the RACE reads through MiXCR, listing each CDR3 protein once. The sample shows 95,000 to 100,000 distinct CDR3 sequences, more than 10% of them seen only once. The source was whole blood, collected in connection with sensitization to the hapten diphenylcyclopropenone (DPC). The receptors stem from a woman aged 60-70 years with alopecia areata. Some clones in this sample may be carry-over from other donors' samples.

The rearrangement uses TRBV2 and TRBJ2-5, with D perhaps being TRBD1 or TRBD2 (6 bases each). The CDR3 has 13 amino acids. Trimming shortened V by 4 bases and J by 5 bases, and 11 bases separated the two germline ends. Germline V CDR1 and CDR2: SNHLY, FYNNEI. The CDR3: CASSAGGGETQYF. DNA for the CDR3: TGTGCCAGCAGTGCCGGGGGCGGGGAGACCCAGTACTTC.

This clonotype was observed a few times. The gene calls are TRBV3-1 and TRBJ2-7, with D possibly TRBD1 on 5 matching bases. Trimming took off 1 base at V and 4 bases at J, with 11 bases between the two ends. The CDR3 loop spans 14 amino acids. Germline lookup yields CDR1 LGHDT and CDR2 YNNKEL (reference sequence). The CDR3 bases are TGTGCCAGCAGCCAAGGGACCAGGGCTTACGAGCAGTACTTC. Translation gives CASSQGTRAYEQYF.

Regarding this clonotype: One end of the junction fails to match germline, which may point to a read error. J is TRBJ2-5 and V is TRBV7-9; TRBD2 matches at 10 bases. This CDR3 is 15 amino acids long. Germline V gene sequence: CDR1 SEHNR, CDR2 FQNEAQ (reference sequence). The CDR3 DNA is TGTGCCAGCAGCTTACAGCGGGGGGGCCTAGAGACCCAGCACTTC. Protein product: CASSLQRGGLETQHF.